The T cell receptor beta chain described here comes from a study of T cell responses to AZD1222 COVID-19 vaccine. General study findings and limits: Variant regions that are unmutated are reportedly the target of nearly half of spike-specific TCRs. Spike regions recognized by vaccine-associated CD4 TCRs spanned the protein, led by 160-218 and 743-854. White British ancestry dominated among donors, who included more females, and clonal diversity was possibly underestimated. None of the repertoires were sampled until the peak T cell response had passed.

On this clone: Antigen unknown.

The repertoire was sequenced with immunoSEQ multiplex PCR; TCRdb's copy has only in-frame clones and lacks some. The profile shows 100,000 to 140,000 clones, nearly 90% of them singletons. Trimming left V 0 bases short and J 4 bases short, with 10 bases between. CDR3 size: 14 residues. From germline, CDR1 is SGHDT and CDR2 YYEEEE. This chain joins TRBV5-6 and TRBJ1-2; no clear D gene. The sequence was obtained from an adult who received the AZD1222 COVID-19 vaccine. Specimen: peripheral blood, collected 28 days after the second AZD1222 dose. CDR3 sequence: CASSLAWGSYGYTF. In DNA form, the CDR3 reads TGTGCCAGCAGCTTGGCATGGGGATCCTATGGCTACACCTTC.